This TCR beta chain was captured in a study of blood T cell repertoires in COVID-19. About the research overall: COVID-19 samples from acute and convalescent phases originated in the United States, Italy and Spain. In each case, the material was cDNA or gDNA derived from T cells, B-cell-depleted T cells, or PBMCs.

Original analysis: For nucleated cells, counts were estimated from reference gene primer amplification. Generated by immunoSEQ multiplex PCR, the TCRdb table keeps only in-frame clones and is missing some. The V and J calls and clone size were taken over from that table, and D and trimming were inferred from the DNA. The table records approximately 69,000 clones, roughly 79% of them present only once. The CDR3 has 14 amino acids. CDR1 is SGHVS and CDR2 is FQNEAQ in the germline V gene. V was pared by 5 bases and J by 2 bases, with 9 bases between. The receptor was derived from a woman in her 70s with acute or convalescent COVID-19. The specimen sequenced was peripheral blood. The chain recombines TRBV7-8 with TRBJ1-4; D may be TRBD1 (6 bases). CDR3 residues: CASSPQGTNEKLFF. CDR3 in DNA: TGTGCCAGCAGCCCTCAGGGGACTAATGAAAAACTGTTTTTT.